What follows are 25 T cell receptor beta chains derived from one specimen sequenced in a study of shared clonotypes between healthy human individuals. Data came from immunoSEQ multiplex PCR; TCRdb stores just in-frame clones and leaves some out. Of 1.4 million to 1.5 million clones listed, over 95% were seen once; the top ten hold approximately 1%. Sequenced material: naive CD4+ T cells sorted from blood. Subset denoted: CD45RA+ positively selected. The receptors were sampled from a man aged 30-40 years in good health.

This clone was recorded a few times. The genes are TRBV7-8 and TRBJ1-5, with D possibly being TRBD1 (6 bases). Germline CDR1 reads SGHVS; CDR2 reads FQNEAQ. The CDR3 consists of 16 residues. V was trimmed by 5 bases and J by 3 bases, leaving 17 bases between them. The chain's CDR3 is CASSPRGRADNQPQHF. CDR3 nucleotides: TGTGCCAGCAGCCCCAGGGGCAGGGCAGACAATCAGCCCCAGCATTTT.

This chain joins TRBV7-9 and TRBJ1-3; D is ambiguous. CDR1 and CDR2 (germline): SEHNR, FQNEAQ (reference sequence). V was shortened by 5 bases and J by 4 bases, with 6 bases between the two germline ends. The CDR3 is made up of 12 amino acids. CDR3 in DNA: TGTGCCAGCAGCCCAAACGGAAACACCATATATTTT. Translation gives CASSPNGNTIYF. Full variable domain (outside the CDR3, taken from reference TRBV7-9 and TRBJ1-3): DTGVSQNPRHKITKRGQNVTFRCDPISEHNRLYWYRQTLGQGPEFLTYFQNEAQLEKSRLLSDRFSAERPKGSFSTLEIQRTEQGDSAMYLCASSPNGNTIYFGEGSWLTVV.

This rearrangement joins TRBV5-4 to TRBJ2-2; the match to TRBD2 covers 9 bases. The CDR3 length is 14 residues. The V gene's germline CDR1 is SGHNT and CDR2 YYREEE (reference sequence). J gave up 6 bases and V 8 bases, and 8 bases lay outside the gene matches. The CDR3 region is CASKREVGAGELFF. CDR3 nucleotides: TGTGCCAGTAAGCGGGAGGTAGGGGCCGGGGAGCTGTTTTTT. Drawing the rest from reference TRBV5-4 and TRBJ2-2, the complete variable domain is ETGVTQSPTHLIKTRGQQVTLRCSSQSGHNTVSWYQQALGQGPQFIFQYYREEENGRGNFPPRFSGLQFPNYSSELNVNALELDDSALYLCASKREVGAGELFFGEGSRLTVL.

The rearrangement links TRBV5-5 to TRBJ2-7; 7 bases are shared with TRBD2. V dropped 3 bases and J dropped 7; count of bases not matched to a gene: 7. Germline V gene data show CDR1 as SGHKS and CDR2 as YYEKEE (reference sequence). The CDR3 contains 13 residues. The CDR3 protein is CASSWGGEDEQYF. The CDR3 bases are TGTGCCAGCAGCTGGGGAGGGGAAGATGAGCAGTACTTC.

V usage is TRBV7-8 and J usage is TRBJ2-7; 10 nucleotides align to TRBD1. The ends lost 2 bases at V and 3 bases at J; junction bases unmatched: 4. Germline V gene data show CDR1 as SGHVS and CDR2 as FQNEAQ. The CDR3 is 15 amino acids. The CDR3: CASSLSRDRGYEQYF. DNA for the CDR3: TGTGCCAGCAGCTTAAGCCGGGACAGGGGCTACGAGCAGTACTTC.

V usage is TRBV7-3 and J usage is TRBJ2-7, with a weak D call TRBD2 (5 bases). V shed 2 bases and J shed 5 bases, with 10 bases lying between them. There are 13 residues in the CDR3. Per the germline V gene, CDR1 is SGHTA and CDR2 is FQGTGA. The CDR3 DNA reads as TGTGCCAGCAGCTTAGAGGGTTCTAACGAGCAGTACTTC. Translated, it gives CASSLEGSNEQYF.

The chain employs TRBV4-1 and TRBJ2-7, with D tentatively TRBD1 (5 bases). Germline CDR1 is MGHRA and CDR2 is YSYEKL. Trimming left V 5 bases short and J 3 bases short, with 17 bases between. The CDR3 totals 15 residues. CDR3 region: CASSARTQNFYEQYF. Here the CDR3 DNA reads TGCGCCAGCAGCGCCCGGACACAGAACTTCTACGAGCAGTACTTC.

The rearrangement uses TRBV6-5 and TRBJ2-5, with D perhaps TRBD1 or TRBD2 (5 bases each). Germline V gene data show CDR1 as MNHEY and CDR2 as SVGAGI. V was pared by 3 bases and J by 5 bases, with 13 bases between. This CDR3 spans 14 amino acids. The DNA of the CDR3 is TGTGCCAGCAGTTATGCGTCGTGGGGGGAGACCCAGTACTTC. Encoded protein: CASSYASWGETQYF.

The chain carries TRBV9 and TRBJ2-2, with TRBD2 as a possible D gene (5 bases). Germline values: CDR1 SGDLS, CDR2 YYNGEE. V was clipped by 1 base and J by 5 bases, with 9 bases between them. This CDR3 is 14 amino acids long. The CDR3 DNA reads as TGTGCCAGCAGCGTATGGGAGAAGACCGGGGAGCTGTTTTTT. Protein product: CASSVWEKTGELFF.

V and J are TRBV15 and TRBJ1-1; no firm D call. Deletions cut 3 bases from V and 0 bases from J, with 5 bases between. The CDR3 has 13 residues. Germline loops: CDR1 LNHNV, CDR2 YYDKDF (reference sequence). CDR3 coding DNA: TGTGCCACCAGCAGGTTCATGAACACTGAAGCTTTCTTT. This sequence encodes CATSRFMNTEAFF.

In this sample, this clone turned up a few times. The CDR3 spells CSAWTGVQKLFF. The CDR3 DNA follows: TGCAGTGCATGGACGGGAGTGCAAAAACTGTTTTTT. The chain joins TRBV29-1 to TRBJ1-4; D not certain. The CDR3 has 12 amino acids. The V gene's germline CDR1 is SQVTM and CDR2 ANQGSEA.

The chain carries TRBV18 and TRBJ2-5; maybe TRBD2 (6 bases). The germline CDR1 and CDR2 sequences are KGHSH and LQKENI. The CDR3 runs to 16 residues. The V end was cut by 3 bases, the J end by 0 bases, with 14 bases between. CDR3 sequence (DNA): TGTGCCAGCTCACCCCGGGACTTATCGTACCAAGAGACCCAGTACTTC. It translates to CASSPRDLSYQETQYF.

V and J are TRBV2 and TRBJ2-1; TRBD1 matches 7 bases. The J segment lost 2 bases and the V segment lost 5 bases, leaving 12 bases of the junction unmatched. The CDR3 spans 17 residues. Germline loops: CDR1 SNHLY, CDR2 FYNNEI. The CDR3 loop reads CASSTKGQFLPYNEQFF. CDR3 DNA sequence: TGTGCCAGCAGTACAAAGGGACAGTTCTTGCCCTACAATGAGCAGTTCTTC.

V and J are TRBV19 and TRBJ2-1, with D uncertain. V was shortened by 4 bases and J by 14 bases, with 15 bases between the two germline ends. The germline CDR1 and CDR2 sequences are LNHDA and SQIVND (reference sequence). The CDR3 is 12 amino acids. The CDR3 here is CASSNPQAPKFF. Here the CDR3 DNA reads TGTGCCAGTAGTAATCCTCAGGCGCCCAAGTTCTTC.

The chain joins TRBV2 to TRBJ2-2; TRBD2 is a possible D gene (5 bases). The CDR3 runs to 19 residues. Germline CDR1 and CDR2: SNHLY and FYNNEI. With 0 bases removed from V and 3 bases from J, the gap between germline ends came to 20 bases. DNA of the CDR3: TGTGCCAGCAGTGAAGCCCCTCTAGCCAGGCAGATCGACACCGGGGAGCTGTTTTTT. Encoded protein: CASSEAPLARQIDTGELFF. Full variable domain (remainder filled in from reference TRBV2 and TRBJ2-2): EPEVTQTPSHQVTQMGQEVILRCVPISNHLYFYWYRQILGQKVEFLVSFYNNEISEKSEIFDDQFSVERPDGSNFTLKIRSTKLEDSAMYFCASSEAPLARQIDTGELFFGEGSRLTVL.

The V call is TRBV5-5, the J call TRBJ2-2, with D possibly TRBD2 on 5 matching bases. The CDR3 contains 16 residues. Germline CDR1 SGHKS, CDR2 YYEKEE (reference sequence). V was pared by 1 base and J by 1 base, with 11 bases between. CDR3 nucleotides: TGTGCCAGCAGCTTGACTAGAATCGTGAACACCGGGGAGCTGTTTTTT. It yields the protein CASSLTRIVNTGELFF. Complete variable domain (other parts from reference TRBV5-5 and TRBJ2-2): DAGVTQSPTHLIKTRGQQVTLRCSPISGHKSVSWYQQVLGQGPQFIFQYYEKEERGRGNFPDRFSARQFPNYSSELNVNALLLGDSALYLCASSLTRIVNTGELFFGEGSRLTVL.

The rearrangement uses TRBV5-5 and TRBJ2-2, with 9 bases that match TRBD1. This CDR3 is 16 amino acids long. V lost 0 bases to trimming and J lost 4 bases; unmatched junction nucleotides: 4. Germline V lookup: CDR1 SGHKS, CDR2 YYEKEE (reference sequence). The CDR3 loop is CASSLEQGALTGELFF. CDR3 nucleotide sequence: TGTGCCAGCAGCTTGGAACAGGGGGCACTCACCGGGGAGCTGTTTTTT.

The chain recombines TRBV7-3 with TRBJ2-1; possibly TRBD2 for D (7 bases). The germline gives CDR1 SGHTA, CDR2 FQGTGA. Trimming removed 5 bases at V and 2 bases at J, with 16 bases between. The CDR3 is 16 amino acids. The CDR3 DNA reads as TGTGCCAGCAGCCCAGGGAGGGGGAACACCTACAATGAGCAGTTCTTC. Its translation is CASSPGRGNTYNEQFF. Complete variable domain (other parts from reference TRBV7-3 and TRBJ2-1): GAGVSQTPSNKVTEKGKYVELRCDPISGHTALYWYRQSLGQGPEFLIYFQGTGAADDSGLPNDRFFAVRPEGSVSTLKIQRTERGDSAVYLCASSPGRGNTYNEQFFGPGTRLTVL.

This chain uses TRBV30 with TRBJ2-2; tentatively, D is TRBD1 (5 bases). The germline gives CDR1 GTSNPN, CDR2 SVGIG (reference sequence). V gave up 8 bases and J gave up 1 base, with 14 bases separating them. The CDR3 totals 14 residues. The CDR3 spells CATPMGQNTGELFF. Written as DNA, the CDR3 is TGTGCCACCCCTATGGGGCAGAACACCGGGGAGCTGTTTTTT.

Here the CDR3 reads CASSIAPSVGYNEQFF. The CDR3 DNA sequence: TGTGCCAGTAGTATAGCCCCTAGCGTCGGTTACAATGAGCAGTTCTTC. V usage is TRBV19 and J usage is TRBJ2-1, with D tentatively TRBD2 (6 bases). V gave up 1 base and J gave up 4 bases, with 14 bases separating them. Per germline, CDR1 LNHDA and CDR2 SQIVND (reference sequence). This CDR3 is 16 amino acids long.

The V gene is TRBV4-2, the J gene TRBJ1-1, with D perhaps TRBD1 (6 bases). The ends were cut back, 4 bases at V and 1 base at J, with 7 bases in the middle. Germline V gives CDR1 LGHNA, CDR2 YNFKEQ. The CDR3 is made up of 13 amino acids. Written as DNA, the CDR3 is TGTGCCAGCAGCCTGGGACAGAACACTGAAGCTTTCTTT. Residues: CASSLGQNTEAFF.

This rearrangement joins TRBV10-2 to TRBJ1-5; 8 bases align to TRBD1. The germline V gene encodes CDR1 WSHSY and CDR2 SAAADI. With 5 bases clipped from V and 9 bases from J, the junction kept 6 bases outside the gene matches. The CDR3 runs to 13 residues. CDR3 in amino acids: CASSSSGGGPQHF. CDR3 bases: TGCGCCAGCAGTAGCTCAGGGGGCGGGCCCCAGCATTTT.

This clone showed up just once. This rearrangement joins TRBV29-1 to TRBJ2-1, with 13 bases fitting TRBD2. The CDR3 covers 12 residues. Trimming removed 7 bases from V and 7 bases from J; junction bases left unmatched: 1. Germline V lookup: CDR1 SQVTM, CDR2 ANQGSEA. The CDR3 here is CSGGLAGNEQFF. CDR3 sequence (DNA): TGCAGCGGGGGACTAGCGGGGAATGAGCAGTTCTTC.

The genes are TRBV5-4 and TRBJ2-7, with 9 bases identical to TRBD2. V was clipped by 3 bases and J by 1 base; unmatched bases: 2. The CDR3 sequence is 14 residues long. The germline gives CDR1 SGHNT, CDR2 YYREEE (reference sequence). CDR3 in DNA: TGTGCCAGCAGCTCTAGCGGGGATTCCTACGAGCAGTACTTC. It specifies CASSSSGDSYEQYF.

This clone was detected only once. V and J are TRBV9 and TRBJ2-4; 12 nucleotides agree with TRBD2. Germline loops: CDR1 SGDLS, CDR2 YYNGEE. With 3 bases clipped from V and 8 bases from J, the junction kept 9 bases outside the gene matches. This CDR3 region has 16 residues. The CDR3 spells CASSATSGSSEHIQYF. Written as DNA, the CDR3 is TGTGCCAGCAGCGCGACTAGCGGGAGTTCGGAACACATTCAGTACTTC. Combining the CDR3 with reference TRBV9 and TRBJ2-4 gives the whole variable domain DSGVTQTPKHLITATGQRVTLRCSPRSGDLSVYWYQQSLDQGLQFLIQYYNGEERAKGNILERFSAQQFPDLHSELNLSSLELGDSALYFCASSATSGSSEHIQYFGAGTRLSVL.